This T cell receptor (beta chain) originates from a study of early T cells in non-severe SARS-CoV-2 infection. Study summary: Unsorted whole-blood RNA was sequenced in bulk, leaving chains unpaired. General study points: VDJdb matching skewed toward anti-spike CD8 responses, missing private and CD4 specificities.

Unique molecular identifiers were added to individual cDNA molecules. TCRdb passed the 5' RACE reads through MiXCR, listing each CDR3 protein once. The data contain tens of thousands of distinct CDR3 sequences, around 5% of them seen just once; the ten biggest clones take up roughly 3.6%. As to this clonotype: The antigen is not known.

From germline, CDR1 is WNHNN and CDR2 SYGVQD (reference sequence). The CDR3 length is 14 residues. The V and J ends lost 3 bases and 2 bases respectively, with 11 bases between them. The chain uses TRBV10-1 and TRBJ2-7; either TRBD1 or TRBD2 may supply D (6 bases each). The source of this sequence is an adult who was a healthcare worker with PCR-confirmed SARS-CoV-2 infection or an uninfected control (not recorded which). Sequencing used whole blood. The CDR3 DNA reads TGCGCCAGCAGTGATGGGGGGCGCGCCTACGAGCAGTACTTC. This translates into CASSDGGRAYEQYF.